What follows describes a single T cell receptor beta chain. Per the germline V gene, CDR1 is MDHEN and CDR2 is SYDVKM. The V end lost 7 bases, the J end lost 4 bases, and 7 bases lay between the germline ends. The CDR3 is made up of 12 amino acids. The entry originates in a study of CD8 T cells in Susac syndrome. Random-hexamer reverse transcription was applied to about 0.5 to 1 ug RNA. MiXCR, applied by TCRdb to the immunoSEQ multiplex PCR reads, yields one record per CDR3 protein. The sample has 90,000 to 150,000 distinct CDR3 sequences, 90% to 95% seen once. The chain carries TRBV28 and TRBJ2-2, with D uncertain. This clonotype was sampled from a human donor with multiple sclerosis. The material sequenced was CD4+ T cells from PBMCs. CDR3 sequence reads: CASTPRTGELFF. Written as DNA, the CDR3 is TGTGCCAGCACCCCCCGCACCGGGGAGCTGTTTTTT.